The T cell receptor beta chain described here comes from a study of blood T cell repertoires in COVID-19. The authors' processing: Cell counts per sample came from amplifying reference gene primers. Sequencing used immunoSEQ multiplex PCR; TCRdb keeps in-frame clones, though not all of them. V, J and clone size were drawn from that table, and D and trimming were deduced from the DNA. In the table there are 18,000 or so clones, around 92% of which are singletons. V was shortened by 0 bases and J by 2 bases, with 8 bases between the two germline ends. Germline CDR1 is MNHEY and CDR2 is SVGAGI. The CDR3 contains 15 residues.

This clonotype was sampled from a human donor in a cohort sampled during active COVID-19. Material: peripheral blood. The rearrangement uses TRBV6-5 and TRBJ2-1, with D unresolved. The CDR3: CASSYSSPTYNEQFF. Here the CDR3 DNA reads TGTGCCAGCAGTTACTCGAGTCCCACCTACAATGAGCAGTTCTTC.